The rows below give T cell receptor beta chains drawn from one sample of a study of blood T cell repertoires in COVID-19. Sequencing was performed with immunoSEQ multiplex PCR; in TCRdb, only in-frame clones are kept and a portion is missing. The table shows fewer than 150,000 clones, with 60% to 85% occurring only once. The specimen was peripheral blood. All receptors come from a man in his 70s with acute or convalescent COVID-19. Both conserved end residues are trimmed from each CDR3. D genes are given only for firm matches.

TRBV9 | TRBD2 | ASSLRLAGDEQF
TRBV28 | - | ASSAGGPNEQY
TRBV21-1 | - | ASSSKTASSYNSPLH
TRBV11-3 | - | ASSFRGLKGNTEAF
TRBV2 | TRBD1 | ASREDRGLYGTQY
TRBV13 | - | ASSLEIQGRDTEAF
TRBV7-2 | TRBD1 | ASSYDRGGYNEQF
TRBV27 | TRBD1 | ASSLDRGDYGYT
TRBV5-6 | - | ASSFGQASDTQY
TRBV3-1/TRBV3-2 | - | ASSQATPTDTQY
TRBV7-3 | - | ASSDGVSGNTIY
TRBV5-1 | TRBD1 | ASSSQGGNSPLH
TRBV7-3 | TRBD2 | ASSELAGGPRMGKETQY
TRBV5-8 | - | ASSLSRETQY
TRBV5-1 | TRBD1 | ASSLGDRVTTQY
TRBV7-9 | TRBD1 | ASSLAQGVVSYSEAF
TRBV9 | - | ASSQIQGGETQY
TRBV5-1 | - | ASSFSVDTEAF
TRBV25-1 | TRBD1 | ASSESWGQGLGDTQY
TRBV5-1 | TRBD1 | ASSPRMGQGENQPQH
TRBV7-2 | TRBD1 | ASSSDRGRNTIY
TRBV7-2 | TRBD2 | ASSATSGGANEQF
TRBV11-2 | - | ASSYRPGGNTEAF
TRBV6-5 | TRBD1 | ASSNNRGEQF
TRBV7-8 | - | ASSLNRDGYT
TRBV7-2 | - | ASSLSSGLGAGANVLT
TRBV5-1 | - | ASSLATRGQETQY